This T cell receptor beta chain is from a study of CD4 T cells in relation to SARS-CoV-2 and coronaviruses (dated by TCRdb to 2020 to 2023). In the study overall: In the ViraFEST assay, PBMCs were grown with antigen for 10 to 11 days, and TCR beta CDR3s were then sequenced to identify antigen-specific clonal expansions. An HIV-1 Nef peptide pool or a culture without peptide was used as the negative reference condition. Shared crossreactive spike epitopes were mapped to their HLA restriction using patient-derived lymphoblastoid cell lines. At the level of individual TCR clonotypes, the study measured memory CD4+ T cell crossreactivity between SARS-CoV-2 spike protein and common cold coronavirus spike proteins. The Adaptive Biotechnologies TCR-sequencing kit was used to sequence samples from a few pre-COVID donors and the naive versus memory experiments, whereas other data were Illumina-based. A different, Illumina-based TCR-beta assay was used to sequence expansion assays from other donors in the study.

CD4+ T cells from unexposed donors were collected before the COVID-19 pandemic (2011-2018). After roughly 11 days of culture, CD4+ T cells were isolated with the EasySep CD4+ T cell isolation kit. As cell number allowed, CD4+ T cells from unexposed donors were tested for reactivity to SARS-CoV-2 S and N and to four common cold coronavirus spike pools. Two million PBMCs per well were cultured in IMDM with about 4.9% human AB serum and around 10 IU/ml IL-2. Half of the culture medium was replaced with fresh IL-2-containing medium on days 3 and 7. In general, triplicate replicate wells were used for every peptide culture condition. Leukapheresis product for the unexposed donors was bought commercially. PBMCs were isolated from leukapheresis product or whole blood by Ficoll-Paque PLUS gradient centrifugation. PBMCs were either cryopreserved at -140°C or used fresh in the expansion assay. The QIAamp Micro DNA Kit was used to extract genomic DNA from the CD4+ T cells.

Results and caveats for the whole study, not just this receptor: Because the crossreactivity analysis focused on spike protein, crossreactivity against other viral proteins was not assessed. Small numbers of patients and of tested TCRs were a limitation of the study. No donor contributed both pre-pandemic and post-infection samples, which limited tracing the source of pre-existing responses. Roughly 65% of donors had memory CD4+ clonotypes that crossrecognized SARS-CoV-2 and at least one common cold coronavirus spike. Compared with monoreactive clones, crossreactive clones had significantly weaker SARS-CoV-2-driven expansion, a result consistent with antigenic imprinting.

The table lists this clone with a count of one. Its antigen remains unidentified. The sample holds no much larger clone one base away, and base qualities are not on file. The library was prepared using the immunoSEQ multiplex PCR assay. On the authors' methods: During preprocessing, nonproductive sequences were removed, as were CDR3s that did not start with C, did not end with F or W, or were shorter than 7 amino acids. Antigen-specific clonotypes were called with the MANAFEST web app, based on expansion relative to reference and other culture wells. A clone was considered positive if significant expansion relative to the reference culture was observed in 2 of 3 replicate wells at an FDR below 0.05. To be called positive, a clone also had to show significant expansion compared with every other tandem well and an odds ratio greater than 5. CDR3 homology was quantified as pairwise Levenshtein distance, calculated with the stringdist R package after three terminal residues were trimmed from each end. As stored in TCRdb, this immuneACCESS dataset retains in-frame rearrangements with V and J assigned. A fraction of the clones does not appear; measured against another copy, unresolved V genes explain less than half of the discrepancy, and the remainder lacks a known reason. V, J and clone size were drawn from that table, and D and trimming were deduced from the DNA. The sample table holds some 23,000 clones, of which around 75% were seen once. Of the sample, around an eighth falls within the top ten clones.

The receptor comes from a human donor in good health. Source material: CD4+ T cells from PBMCs, cultured in vitro.

CDR3 reads: CASSPGGDAPQHF. In nucleotides, the sequence is TGTGCCAGCAGCCCAGGGGGGGACGCGCCCCAGCATTTT. The sequence is built from TRBV12-3 or TRBV12-4 and TRBJ1-5; TRBD1 lines up with 7 middle nucleotides. V and J are trimmed by 6 bases and 9 bases, and the gene matches miss 8 bases of the junction. Including cysteine and phenylalanine, the CDR3 has 13 amino acids. Only CDR3 DNA is held: 39 bases, read in frame from base 1.